This T cell receptor (beta chain) derives from a study of identical twins' blood T cells. Points from the study as a whole: V gene usage reportedly matched far better within twin pairs than unrelated donors.

In TCRdb, the 5' RACE reads were re-called with MiXCR into one record per CDR3 protein. The sample consists of 350,000 to 450,000 distinct CDR3 sequences, more than 25% of them appearing once. V was pared by 5 bases and J by 5 bases, with 19 bases between. Germline CDR1 is DFQATT and CDR2 is SNEGSKA (reference sequence). The CDR3 length is 16 residues. As regards this clonotype: Its target is unknown.

The chain combines TRBV20-1 with TRBJ1-6; tentative D call: TRBD1 (6 bases). This TCR was sampled from a woman between 18 and 50 years old in good health. Sequenced sample: PBMCs. The CDR3, as DNA: TGCAGTGCTCCTTTCGCTGCTGACAGGCATAATTCACCCCTCCACTTT. Translating it yields CSAPFAADRHNSPLHF.